This TCR beta chain was captured in a study of shared clonotypes between healthy human individuals. Background on the study: CD4 naive and memory got three plates each, CD8 naive two, CD8 memory one. Study observations and caveats: The study found lower generation probabilities in non-shared clonotypes than in those shared by all four donors. Generally, estimated richness proved larger in naive subsets than it did in memory subsets.

Produced via immunoSEQ multiplex PCR; TCRdb's table is partial and in-frame only. The repertoire holds over 850,000 clones, with around 78% as singletons. In the case of this clone: The antigen is not known.

This CDR3 comprises 18 residues. Germline CDR1 and CDR2: LNHNV and YYDKDF (reference sequence). V shed 0 bases, J shed 6 bases, and the junction held 8 bases outside the gene matches. This receptor was obtained from a man between 18 and 35 years old in good health. Some clones in this sample may be carry-over from other donors' samples. The sample comprised memory CD4+ T cells from PBMCs. Subset described: CD45RA-negative fraction. This rearrangement joins TRBV15 to TRBJ2-2, with 12 bases matching TRBD2. CDR3 in DNA: TGTGCCACCAGCAGAGATGGACTAGCGGGAAACCGGGCCGGGGAGCTGTTTTTT. Its protein is CATSRDGLAGNRAGELFF.